Below, 14 T cell receptor beta chains from the same sample are listed, as sequenced in a study of blood T cell repertoires in COVID-19. The repertoire was sequenced with immunoSEQ multiplex PCR; TCRdb's copy has only in-frame clones and lacks some. The repertoire includes more than 40,000 clones, nearly 90% of them detected once, and about 4.3% sits in the top ten. Sequenced: peripheral blood. These receptors were obtained from a man aged 55 to 70 with acute or convalescent COVID-19.

The V and J genes are TRBV9 and TRBJ1-1; TRBD1 is a possible D gene (5 bases). Per germline, CDR1 SGDLS and CDR2 YYNGEE. This CDR3 comprises 15 residues. V was shortened by 0 bases and J by 1 base, with 10 bases between the two germline ends. The CDR3 nucleotides read TGTGCCAGCAGCGTAGCGGGGGGACCGAACACTGAAGCTTTCTTT. Translated: CASSVAGGPNTEAFF.

V is TRBV4-3 and J is TRBJ2-3; TRBD2 matches 12 bases. Trimming cost V 4 bases and J 6 bases; bases outside gene matches: 8. Per germline, CDR1 LGHNA and CDR2 YSLEER. The CDR3 is made up of 16 amino acids. In nucleotides, the CDR3 is TGCGCCAGCAGCCCGACTAGCGGGGGACCCGGGGATACGCAGTATTTT. Its translation is CASSPTSGGPGDTQYF.

CDR3 DNA: TGTGCCAGCAGCGGTCTCTGGACAGATAACTATGGCTACACCTTC. As protein: CASSGLWTDNYGYTF. V gene TRBV9 combines with J gene TRBJ1-2; D is possibly TRBD1 (6 bases). Germline V gives CDR1 SGDLS, CDR2 YYNGEE. Trimming removed 3 bases from V and 1 base from J, with 13 bases in between. The CDR3 length is 15 residues.

The rearrangement uses TRBV14 and TRBJ1-5; D perhaps matches TRBD1 (5 bases). Germline assignment: CDR1 SGHDN and CDR2 FVKESK. The V end was cut by 1 base, the J end by 6 bases, with 7 bases between. The CDR3 consists of 13 residues. CDR3 sequence: CASSQGGAQPQHF. The CDR3 nucleotides are TGTGCCAGCAGCCAAGGTGGGGCTCAGCCCCAGCATTTT.

This clone was counted between two and nine times. This chain joins TRBV19 and TRBJ1-5; D possibly corresponds to TRBD1 (5 bases). The CDR3 has 14 amino acids. V shed 6 bases and J shed 6 bases, with 15 bases lying between them. The germline gives CDR1 LNHDA, CDR2 SQIVND (reference sequence). CDR3 nucleotides: TGTGCCAGTAGCCAAGGGGCTAGAGTTCAGCCCCAGCATTTT. Amino acid sequence: CASSQGARVQPQHF.

The chain uses TRBV3-1 (or the pseudogene TRBV3-2) and TRBJ1-1, with 9 bases aligning to TRBD1. Trimming removed 0 bases from V and 0 bases from J; junction bases left unmatched: 5. CDR1 is LGHDT, CDR2 YNNKEL, per germline (reference sequence). The CDR3 has 17 residues. The CDR3 nucleotides read TGTGCCAGCAGCCAAGAATACCGGGACAGGGTGAACACTGAAGCTTTCTTT. This translates into CASSQEYRDRVNTEAFF.

The chain recombines TRBV5-8 with TRBJ1-2; the D is unclear. CDR3 length equals 15 residues. Trimming took off 2 bases at V and 0 bases at J, with 11 bases between the two ends. In germline, CDR1 is SGHTS, CDR2 YDEGEE. This chain's CDR3 is CASSFRGKANYGYTF. CDR3 nucleotide sequence: TGTGCCAGCAGCTTCCGAGGGAAGGCTAACTATGGCTACACCTTC.

The chain carries TRBV27 and TRBJ1-1; D call uncertain. This CDR3 region has 13 residues. V gave up 6 bases and J gave up 4 bases, with 12 bases separating them. CDR1 is MNHEY, CDR2 SMNVEV, per germline (reference sequence). In nucleotides, the CDR3 is TGTGCCAGCAGCTTACGAGCGGGCACTGAAGCTTTCTTT. Protein: CASSLRAGTEAFF.

The V gene is TRBV6-5, the J gene TRBJ2-7; D gene ambiguous. V lost 6 bases, J lost 2 bases, and 11 bases lay in between. The CDR3 loop spans 13 amino acids. Looked up from germline, CDR1 is MNHEY and CDR2 is SVGAGI. CDR3 protein: CASRQGGTYEQYF. DNA of the CDR3: TGTGCCAGCAGACAAGGCGGAACCTACGAGCAGTACTTC.

This chain connects TRBV27 to TRBJ2-1; TRBD2 might be the D (6 bases). V was trimmed by 3 bases and J by 1 base, leaving 10 bases between them. The germline gives CDR1 MNHEY, CDR2 SMNVEV (reference sequence). This CDR3 region has 15 residues. CDR3 DNA: TGTGCCAGCAGTTTCGTCGGGGGTTCCTACAATGAGCAGTTCTTC. This codes for CASSFVGGSYNEQFF.

J is TRBJ1-2 and V is TRBV10-3, with 9 bases identical to TRBD1. The germline V gene has CDR1 ENHRY and CDR2 SYGVKD. CDR3 length: 14 residues. The trim removed 10 bases at V and 4 bases at J, leaving 10 bases unmatched. As DNA, the CDR3 is TGTGCCACCAAACAGGGGGCAGATGGCTATGGCTACACCTTC. Translated: CATKQGADGYGYTF.

This rearrangement joins TRBV7-2 to TRBJ1-6, with 8 bases identical to TRBD1. The ends lost 5 bases at V and 9 bases at J; junction bases unmatched: 6. The CDR3 has 14 amino acids. Looked up from germline, CDR1 is SGHTA and CDR2 is FQGNSA. The CDR3 DNA reads as TGTGCCAGCAGCGGACAGGGAAATAGTTCACCCCTCCACTTT. Its translation is CASSGQGNSSPLHF. The entire variable domain, with the rest obtained from reference TRBV7-2 and TRBJ1-6, is as follows: GAGVSQSPSNKVTEKGKDVELRCDPISGHTALYWYRQSLGQGLEFLIYFQGNSAPDKSGLPSDRFSAERTGGSVSTLTIQRTQQEDSAVYLCASSGQGNSSPLHFGNGTRLTVT.

The rearrangement links TRBV10-3 to TRBJ2-2, with TRBD1 matching 12 bases. V lost 5 bases and J lost 5; bases outside the gene matches: 6. Germline CDR1 reads ENHRY; CDR2 reads SYGVKD. The CDR3 runs to 16 residues. CDR3 DNA sequence: TGTGCCATCAGTACACCGGGACAGGGGGCTACCGGGGAGCTGTTTTTT. Protein product: CAISTPGQGATGELFF.

The chain is built from TRBV5-4 and TRBJ1-2, with a possible D match to TRBD1 (5 bases). V was trimmed by 9 bases and J by 7 bases, leaving 19 bases between them. There are 13 residues in the CDR3. Germline values: CDR1 SGHNT, CDR2 YYREEE (reference sequence). CDR3 sequence: CATSPQGTAGYTF. In nucleotides, the CDR3 is TGTGCCACCTCGCCGCAGGGCACTGCTGGCTACACCTTC.